Presented here are 26 T cell receptor beta chains from one specimen sequenced in a study of blood T cells in healthy people across ages. Primed by a sample-barcoded 5' primer and a J-beta primer mix, a second PCR proceeded for roughly 6 to 12 cycles. MiXCR, applied by TCRdb to the 5' RACE reads, yields one record per CDR3 protein. The sample shows hundreds of thousands of distinct CDR3 sequences, roughly 53% of them seen only once. Specimen: blood. The receptors originated from a man older than 75 in good health.

The rearrangement joins TRBV5-1 to TRBJ2-1; 11 bases match TRBD2. The CDR3 loop spans 20 amino acids. Germline assignment: CDR1 SGHRS and CDR2 YFSETQ. The ends lost 3 bases at V and 1 base at J; junction bases unmatched: 15. CDR3 bases: TGCGCCAGCAGCTCGGTCCCAACTACTAGCGGGAGAGGGTCCTACAATGAGCAGTTCTTC. Protein product: CASSSVPTTSGRGSYNEQFF.

J is TRBJ2-5 and V is TRBV27; D might be TRBD1 (6 bases). Near its end, the DNA agrees better with TRBJ2-7, so the J call may be wrong. CDR3 length equals 14 residues. The germline CDR1 and CDR2 sequences are MNHEY and SMNVEV (reference sequence). The CDR3 spells CASSASGAAYEQYF. For the CDR3, the DNA is TGTGCCAGCAGCGCGTCAGGGGCCGCGTACGAGCAGTACTTC.

V and J are TRBV7-7 and TRBJ2-1, with D possibly being TRBD2 (5 bases). Matching the DNA end better, TRBJ2-7 makes the J call doubtful. CDR1 is SSHAT, CDR2 FNYEAQ, per germline (reference sequence). This CDR3 has 15 residues. The CDR3 loop reads CASSPGGEGYNEQYF. The CDR3 DNA is TGTGCCAGCAGCCCCGGCGGCGAGGGTTACAATGAGCAGTACTTC.

V usage is TRBV12-5 and J usage is TRBJ2-5, with D tentatively TRBD1 (5 bases). The V end lost 2 bases, the J end lost 5 bases, and 15 bases lay between the germline ends. CDR3 size: 15 residues. CDR1 and CDR2 (germline): LGHNT, FRNRAP. CDR3 nucleotide sequence: TGTGCTAGTGGTTTGCCGGGCAGGGCGAGGGAGACCCAGTACTTC. Encoded protein: CASGLPGRARETQYF.

This clonotype came up a few times. CDR3 sequence reads: CATGLGQGSQETQYF. CDR3 coding DNA: TGTGCCACCGGCCTAGGCCAGGGGAGCCAAGAGACCCAGTACTTC. The chain is built from TRBV24-1 and TRBJ2-5, with D possibly matching TRBD1 (6 bases). Germline assignment: CDR1 KGHDR and CDR2 SFDVKD. The ends were cut back, 9 bases at V and 1 base at J, with 17 bases in the middle. The length of the CDR3 is 15 residues.

The chain joins TRBV18 to TRBJ1-1, with 12 bases that match TRBD1. Germline CDR1 is KGHSH and CDR2 is LQKENI. The CDR3 totals 13 residues. After removal of 4 bases from V and 10 bases from J, the junction contained 4 bases not matched to a gene. CDR3 DNA sequence: TGTGCCAGCTCACAGGGACAGGGGGCCTCAGCTTTCTTT. This gives the protein CASSQGQGASAFF.

This clonotype was seen a single time. V gene TRBV10-3 combines with J gene TRBJ1-6; D not certain. The V end lost 3 bases, the J end lost 7 bases, and 13 bases lay between the germline ends. Germline CDR1 and CDR2: ENHRY and SYGVKD. The CDR3 has 15 residues. CDR3 nucleotide sequence: TGTGCCATCAGTGACGGGCTCCAAGAGAATTCACCCCTCCACTTT. Amino acid sequence: CAISDGLQENSPLHF.

The genes are TRBV24-1 and TRBJ2-1; no definite D call. The V gene lost 4 bases and the J gene lost 2 bases, with 2 bases spanning the gap. The CDR3 sequence is 12 residues long. Per germline, CDR1 KGHDR and CDR2 SFDVKD. The CDR3 nucleotides read TGTGCCACCAGTGAGGCCTACAATGAGCAGTTCTTC. It encodes CATSEAYNEQFF.

This clonotype was recorded many times. V gene TRBV7-2 combines with J gene TRBJ2-2; 9 nucleotides align to TRBD2. The V and J ends lost 8 bases and 5 bases, in that order; junction bases with no gene match: 12. Germline CDR1 reads SGHTA; CDR2 reads FQGNSA. The CDR3 loop spans 16 amino acids. The CDR3 spells CASATAGGPSTGELFF. The CDR3 nucleotides read TGTGCCAGCGCGACGGCGGGAGGGCCAAGTACCGGGGAGCTGTTTTTT. The whole variable domain, filled in from reference TRBV7-2 and TRBJ2-2, reads GAGVSQSPSNKVTEKGKDVELRCDPISGHTALYWYRQSLGQGLEFLIYFQGNSAPDKSGLPSDRFSAERTGGSVSTLTIQRTQQEDSAVYLCASATAGGPSTGELFFGEGSRLTVL.

The table lists this clonotype with a few counts. This chain uses TRBV29-1 with TRBJ2-5; D uncertain. V lost 3 bases, J lost 0 bases, and 5 bases lay in between. There are 12 residues in the CDR3. The germline CDR1 and CDR2 sequences are SQVTM and ANQGSEA. CDR3: CSVDTYQETQYF. Written as DNA, the CDR3 is TGCAGCGTTGACACGTACCAAGAGACCCAGTACTTC.

The gene calls are TRBV20-1 and TRBJ2-5; 12 nucleotides match TRBD2. The CDR3 covers 14 residues. Trimming took 6 bases from V and 8 from J; bases not matched to a gene: 10. CDR1 DFQATT and CDR2 SNEGSKA come from the germline V gene (reference sequence). CDR3 coding DNA: TGCAGTGCGCGGACTAGCGGGGCCCAAGGCACCCAGTACTTC. This sequence encodes CSARTSGAQGTQYF.

The chain employs TRBV29-1 and TRBJ2-5; 11 bases are shared with TRBD2. CDR3 size: 12 residues. Germline V gene lookup returns CDR1 SQVTM and CDR2 ANQGSEA. V shed 5 bases and J 5 bases; nucleotides not matched to a gene: 1. The CDR3 loop is CSVLAGGETQYF. In DNA, the CDR3 is TGCAGCGTTCTAGCGGGAGGTGAGACCCAGTACTTC.

The CDR3, as DNA: TGTGCCAGCAGCCAAGCCCAGAATGAGCAGTTCTTC. Translation: CASSQAQNEQFF. The chain employs TRBV3-1 and TRBJ2-1; D gene unclear. Germline CDR1 LGHDT, CDR2 YNNKEL (reference sequence). The CDR3 extends over 12 amino acids. With 1 base removed from V and 7 bases from J, the gap between germline ends came to 5 bases.

The chain carries TRBV10-3 and TRBJ1-4; 7 bases map to TRBD1. This CDR3 is 14 amino acids long. CDR1 and CDR2 from the germline V gene are ENHRY and SYGVKD. V trimming: 2 bases; J trimming: 6 bases; junction bases outside the gene matches: 3. CDR3 sequence reads: CAISEGTDYEKLFF. DNA for the CDR3: TGTGCCATCAGTGAGGGGACAGATTATGAAAAACTGTTTTTT.

This clonotype has only a few counts. V is TRBV6-1 and J is TRBJ1-2; D remains unclear. CDR3 length: 14 residues. Trimming removed 4 bases from V and 0 bases from J, with 9 bases in between. CDR1 is MNHNS and CDR2 is SASEGT in the germline V gene. The CDR3 is CASSVAETNYGYTF. In DNA form, the CDR3 reads TGTGCCAGCAGTGTGGCAGAGACTAACTATGGCTACACCTTC.

The chain recombines TRBV29-1 with TRBJ1-2; tentative D call: TRBD1 (5 bases). V shed 7 bases and J shed 4 bases, with 22 bases lying between them. The CDR3 has 15 residues. Germline values: CDR1 SQVTM, CDR2 ANQGSEA. The CDR3 sequence is CSAGFPRDGIYGYTF. Here the CDR3 DNA reads TGCAGCGCTGGATTCCCCCGGGACGGCATCTATGGCTACACCTTC.

This chain connects TRBV9 to TRBJ2-1; 8 nucleotides agree with TRBD2. Germline assignment: CDR1 SGDLS and CDR2 YYNGEE. This CDR3 contains 15 residues. With V trimmed by 1 base and J by 10 bases, 10 bases remained unmatched. The CDR3 nucleotides read TGTGCCAGCAGCGTATTAACGGGAGGGGCGGGGGAGCAGTTCTTC. As protein: CASSVLTGGAGEQFF.

The sample holds a few counts of this clonotype. The V call is TRBV7-2, the J call TRBJ2-1; D possibly corresponds to TRBD1 (6 bases). This CDR3 has 13 amino acids. Per germline, CDR1 SGHTA and CDR2 FQGNSA. V lost 4 bases and J 8 bases, leaving 12 bases between the germline ends. CDR3 in DNA: TGTGCCAGCAGCTCCAGGGGCGTCGATGAGCAGTTCTTC. It codes for CASSSRGVDEQFF.

This clonotype was counted a few times. The CDR3 DNA reads as TGTGCCAGCAGGCTTACGGGAGTGCAGTTCTTC. This sequence encodes CASRLTGVQFF. This chain joins TRBV7-3 and TRBJ2-1; weak D call: TRBD2 (6 bases). The CDR3 is 11 residues long. The germline V and J ends were trimmed by 6 bases and 12 bases, with 12 bases remaining between them. Germline V lookup: CDR1 SGHTA, CDR2 FQGTGA.

This chain joins TRBV20-1 and TRBJ2-1; 12 bases fit TRBD2. The CDR3 consists of 15 residues. With 4 bases clipped from V and 2 bases from J, the junction kept 3 bases outside the gene matches. Germline lookup yields CDR1 DFQATT and CDR2 SNEGSKA (reference sequence). CDR3 residues: CSATRTSGTYNEQFF. The CDR3 nucleotides are TGCAGTGCTACCCGGACTAGCGGGACCTACAATGAGCAGTTCTTC.

The rearrangement links TRBV29-1 to TRBJ2-5; 13 positions agree with TRBD2. With 4 bases clipped from V and 5 bases from J, the junction kept 7 bases outside the gene matches. CDR1 is SQVTM, CDR2 ANQGSEA, per germline. The CDR3 loop spans 15 amino acids. CDR3 protein: CSVVTSGRAWETQYF. For the CDR3, the DNA is TGCAGCGTTGTTACTAGCGGGAGGGCCTGGGAGACCCAGTACTTC.

This chain uses TRBV7-2 with TRBJ2-3; TRBD1 or TRBD2 may be the D gene (5 bases each). This CDR3 is built from 15 residues. Trimming removed 1 base from V and 6 bases from J, with 14 bases in between. CDR1 and CDR2 from the germline V gene are SGHTA and FQGNSA. The DNA for the CDR3 is TGTACCAGCAGCTTAGTTGGGACCACCGTTGATACGCAGTATTTT. Translating gives CTSSLVGTTVDTQYF.

The J gene is TRBJ1-1, the V gene TRBV6-5; 7 nucleotides agree with TRBD1. The CDR3 totals 13 residues. J lost 9 bases, V lost 2 bases, and 6 bases had no gene match. CDR1 is MNHEY and CDR2 is SVGAGI in the germline V gene. CDR3: CASSYGWTGKAFF. The DNA of the CDR3 is TGTGCCAGCAGTTACGGCTGGACAGGTAAAGCTTTCTTT.

The chain couples TRBV6-2 or TRBV6-3 to TRBJ2-7; 10 bases agree with TRBD1. The length of the CDR3 is 16 residues. Trimming cost V 2 bases and J 3 bases; bases outside gene matches: 7. CDR1 and CDR2 from the germline V gene are MNHEY and SVGEGT. CDR3 protein: CASSYLRTGGVYEQYF. CDR3 sequence (DNA): TGTGCCAGCAGTTACCTACGGACAGGGGGTGTCTACGAGCAGTACTTC.

V and J are TRBV24-1 and TRBJ2-2; D is tentatively TRBD1 or TRBD2 (5 bases each). Germline assignment: CDR1 KGHDR and CDR2 SFDVKD. This CDR3 is 16 amino acids long. V shed 4 bases and J shed 0 bases, with 11 bases lying between them. The CDR3 DNA reads TGTGCCACCAGTGACGAGGGGTTATCGAACACCGGGGAGCTGTTTTTT. Encoded protein: CATSDEGLSNTGELFF.

Only a few counts were recorded for this clonotype. The V call is TRBV20-1, the J call TRBJ1-2, with TRBD1 matching 8 bases. Germline loops: CDR1 DFQATT, CDR2 SNEGSKA (reference sequence). The CDR3 has 13 residues. J was trimmed by 3 bases and V by 5 bases; bases with no gene match: 5. The CDR3 spells CSAPGGQDYGYTF. DNA of the CDR3: TGCAGTGCTCCAGGGGGCCAGGACTATGGCTACACCTTC.